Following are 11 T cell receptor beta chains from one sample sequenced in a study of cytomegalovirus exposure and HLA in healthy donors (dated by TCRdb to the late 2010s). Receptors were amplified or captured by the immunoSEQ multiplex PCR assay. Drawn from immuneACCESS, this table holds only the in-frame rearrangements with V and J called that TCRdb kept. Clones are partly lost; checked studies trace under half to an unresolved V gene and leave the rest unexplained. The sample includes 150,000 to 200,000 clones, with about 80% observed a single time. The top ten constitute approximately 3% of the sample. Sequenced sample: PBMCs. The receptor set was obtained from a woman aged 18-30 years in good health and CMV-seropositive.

The CDR3 loop is CASSVDRGDSPLHF. CDR3 sequence (DNA): TGTGCCAGCAGTGTTGACAGGGGGGATTCACCCCTCCACTTT. This sequence joins TRBV6-1 and TRBJ1-6; TRBD1 agrees at 9 bases. This CDR3 is built from 14 residues. V trimming: 4 bases; J trimming: 8 bases; junction bases outside the gene matches: 3. CDR1 MNHNS and CDR2 SASEGT come from the germline V gene.

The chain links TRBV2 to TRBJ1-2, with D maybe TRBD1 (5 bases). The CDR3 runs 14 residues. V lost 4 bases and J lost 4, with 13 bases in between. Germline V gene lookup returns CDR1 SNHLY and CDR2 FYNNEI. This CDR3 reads CASSGQGLTYGYTF. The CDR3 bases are TGTGCCAGCAGTGGGCAGGGACTAACCTATGGCTACACCTTC.

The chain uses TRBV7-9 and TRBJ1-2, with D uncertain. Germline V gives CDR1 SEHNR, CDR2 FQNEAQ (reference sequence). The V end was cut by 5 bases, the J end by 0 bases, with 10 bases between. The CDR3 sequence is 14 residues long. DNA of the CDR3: TGTGCCAGCAGCCCCCATCGGTCTAACTATGGCTACACCTTC. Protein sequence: CASSPHRSNYGYTF.

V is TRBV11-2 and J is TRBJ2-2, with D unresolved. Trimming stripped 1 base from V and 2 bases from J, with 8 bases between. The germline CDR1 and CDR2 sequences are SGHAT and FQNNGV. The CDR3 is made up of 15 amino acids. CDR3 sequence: CASSLGRLNTGELFF. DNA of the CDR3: TGTGCCAGCAGCTTAGGCAGGCTCAACACCGGGGAGCTGTTTTTT.

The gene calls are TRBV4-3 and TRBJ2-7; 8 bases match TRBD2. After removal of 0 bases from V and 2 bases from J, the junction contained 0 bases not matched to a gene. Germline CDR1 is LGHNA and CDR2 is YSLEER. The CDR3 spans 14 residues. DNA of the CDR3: TGCGCCAGCAGCCAAGAACTAGCGGCCTACGAGCAGTACTTC. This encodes CASSQELAAYEQYF.

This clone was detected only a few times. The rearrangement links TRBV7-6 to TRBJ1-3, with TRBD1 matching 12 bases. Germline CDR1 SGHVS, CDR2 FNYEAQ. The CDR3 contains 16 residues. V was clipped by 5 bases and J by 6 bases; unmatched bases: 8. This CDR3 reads CASSPTGQGALNTIYF. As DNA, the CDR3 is TGTGCCAGCAGCCCGACGGGACAGGGGGCGCTAAACACCATATATTTT.

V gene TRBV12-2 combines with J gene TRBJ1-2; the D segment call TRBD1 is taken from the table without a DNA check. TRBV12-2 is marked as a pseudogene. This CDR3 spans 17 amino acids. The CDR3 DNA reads TGTGCAAGTCGCCTAAACTGTCGAGACAGGGGAGGAGATGGCTACACCTTC. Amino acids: CASRLNCRDRGGDGYTF.

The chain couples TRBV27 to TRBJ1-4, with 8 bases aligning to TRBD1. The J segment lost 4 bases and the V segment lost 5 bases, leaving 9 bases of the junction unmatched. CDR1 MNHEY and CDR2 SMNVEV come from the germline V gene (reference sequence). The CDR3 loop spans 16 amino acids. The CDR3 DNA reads TGTGCCAGCAGTGTCGCCGACAGGGGCTTTAATGAAAAACTGTTTTTT. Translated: CASSVADRGFNEKLFF.

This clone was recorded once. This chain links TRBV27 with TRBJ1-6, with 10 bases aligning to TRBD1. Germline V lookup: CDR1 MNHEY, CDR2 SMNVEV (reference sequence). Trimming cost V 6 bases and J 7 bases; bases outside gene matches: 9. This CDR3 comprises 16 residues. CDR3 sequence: CASSQGQGMGNSPLHF. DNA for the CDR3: TGTGCCAGCAGCCAGGGACAGGGGATGGGGAATTCACCCCTCCACTTT.

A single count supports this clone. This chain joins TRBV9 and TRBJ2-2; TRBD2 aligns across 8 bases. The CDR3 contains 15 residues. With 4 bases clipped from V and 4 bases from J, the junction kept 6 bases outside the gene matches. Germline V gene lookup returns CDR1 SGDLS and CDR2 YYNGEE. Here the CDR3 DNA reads TGTGCCAGCAGCCCAACAAGCGGGGGCACCGGGGAGCTGTTTTTT. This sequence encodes CASSPTSGGTGELFF.

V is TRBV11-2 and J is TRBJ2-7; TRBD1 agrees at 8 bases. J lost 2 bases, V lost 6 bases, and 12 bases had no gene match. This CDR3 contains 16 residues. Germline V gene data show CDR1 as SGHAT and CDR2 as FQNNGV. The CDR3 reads CASRGPGGSYTYEQYF. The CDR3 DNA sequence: TGTGCCAGCAGGGGGCCAGGGGGCTCCTACACCTACGAGCAGTACTTC.